This TCR beta chain was sequenced in a study of monozygotic twins with inflammatory bowel disease. Study observations and caveats: IBD patients shared fewer clonotypes with other individuals than healthy twins, especially patients with disease activity signs. With inverse Simpson as the measure, TCRbeta diversity was lower in IBD patients than in healthy co-twins. The authors found no support for a single strong IBD-associated signal or clonotype.

In preparing each TCR library, roughly 3,200 ng of total RNA was used. TCRdb reprocessed the 5' RACE reads, keeping one entry per CDR3 protein, no DNA. Here the sample table reports under 350,000 distinct CDR3 sequences. As regards this clonotype: Its target is not known.

Germline V CDR1 and CDR2: SGHVS, FNYEAQ. The length of the CDR3 is 14 residues. This TCR derives from a human donor with ulcerative colitis or Crohn's disease, or a healthy co-twin of an affected twin (not recorded which). This sequence joins TRBV7-6 and TRBJ1-6. Source material: blood. The CDR3 spells CASSLGDPKSPLHF.